This section outlines one TCR beta chain sequence together with its context. The sample comes from a study of blood T cell repertoires in COVID-19. At the level of the study: The origin of the acute and convalescent COVID-19 samples was the United States, Italy and Spain.

How the authors handled the data: Using reference gene primer amplification, nucleated cell counts were estimated. Method: immunoSEQ multiplex PCR; TCRdb's copy keeps in-frame clones and lacks some. V, J and clone size reflect that table, while D and trimming were determined from the DNA. The top ten hold about 0.6% of the sample, which has 450,000 or so clones, roughly 91% seen once. Cohorts were assigned according to the clinical history that participants reported. This receptor was obtained from a man aged 18-30 years who had recovered from COVID-19. Source material: PBMCs or T cells enriched from blood (not recorded which).

In DNA form, the CDR3 reads TGTGCCAGCAGCTACCGGTGGGGGGAGGGGATCACTGAAGCTTTCTTT. It yields the protein CASSYRWGEGITEAFF. V usage is TRBV7-2 and J usage is TRBJ1-1; possible D gene TRBD1, 5 bases. The CDR3 totals 16 residues. Trimming took 4 bases from V and 4 from J, leaving 19 bases between them. The germline V gene encodes CDR1 SGHTA and CDR2 FQGNSA.